These 4 T cell receptor beta chains were sequenced from one sample in a study of CD4+ T cells in melanoma. TCRdb's copy holds only in-frame clones and misses some; the assay was immunoSEQ multiplex PCR. Among 55,000 or so clones, approximately 70% were seen once, and the ten largest hold around 5%. The source material was tumor tissue. Every receptor here comes from a human donor with melanoma.

The rearrangement uses TRBV7-6 and TRBJ2-2, with 8 nucleotides matching TRBD1. The CDR3 has 18 amino acids. CDR1 is SGHVS, CDR2 FNYEAQ, per germline. With 1 base clipped from V and 4 bases from J, the junction kept 11 bases outside the gene matches. The CDR3 DNA reads TGTGCCAGCAGCTTAGATGTACATGACAGGGGTGGCACCGGGGAGCTGTTTTTT. Its translation is CASSLDVHDRGGTGELFF.

V usage is TRBV6-1 and J usage is TRBJ1-2; possible D gene TRBD1, 6 bases. V was pared by 2 bases and J by 3 bases, with 10 bases between. Germline loops: CDR1 MNHNS, CDR2 SASEGT. The CDR3 loop spans 14 amino acids. CDR3 protein: CASSEQGNYYGYTF. CDR3 nucleotide sequence: TGTGCCAGCAGTGAACAGGGGAACTACTATGGCTACACCTTC.

This clone has more than one count but fewer than ten. The rearrangement links TRBV28 to TRBJ2-7; D gene unclear. The V gene's germline CDR1 is MDHEN and CDR2 SYDVKM. Trimming left V 9 bases short and J 2 bases short, with 17 bases between. There are 14 residues in the CDR3. In DNA, the CDR3 is TGTGCCAGTCTCACGCATGCAGGCCCCTACGAGCAGTACTTC. Translating gives CASLTHAGPYEQYF.

Points on this clone: At one boundary the junction diverges from the germline segment, which might be a read error. The chain uses TRBV7-7 and TRBJ2-3; D may be TRBD2 (5 bases). Germline V gives CDR1 SSHAT, CDR2 FNYEAQ (reference sequence). CDR3 length equals 16 residues. Written as DNA, the CDR3 is TGTGCTAGCAGCTTAGCGTTCTCTCTCTACACAGATACGCAGTATTTT. As protein: CASSLAFSLYTDTQYF.